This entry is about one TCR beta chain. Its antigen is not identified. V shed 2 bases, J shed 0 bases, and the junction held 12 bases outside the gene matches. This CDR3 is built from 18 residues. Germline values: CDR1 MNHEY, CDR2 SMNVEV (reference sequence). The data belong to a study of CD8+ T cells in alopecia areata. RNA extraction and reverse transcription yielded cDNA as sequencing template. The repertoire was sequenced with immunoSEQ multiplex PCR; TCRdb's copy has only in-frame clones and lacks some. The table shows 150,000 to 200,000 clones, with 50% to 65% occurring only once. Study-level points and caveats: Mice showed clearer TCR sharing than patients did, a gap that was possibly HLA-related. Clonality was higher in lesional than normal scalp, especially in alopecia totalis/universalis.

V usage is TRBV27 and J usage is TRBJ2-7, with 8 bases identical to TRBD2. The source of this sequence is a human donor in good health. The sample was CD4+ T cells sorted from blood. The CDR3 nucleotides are TGTGCCAGCAGTTTAGGTCTAGCGGGTCCATGGAGCTCCTACGAGCAGTACTTC. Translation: CASSLGLAGPWSSYEQYF.